The count of the clone carrying this TCR beta chain is one. Its antigen remains unknown. Other nucleotide sequences from this sample produce the same CDR3. Naive CD8 cells lacked CD45RO and underwent positive selection for CCR7, leaving out terminally differentiated effector memory CD45RA+ cells. The CDR3 sequence is 11 residues long. The germline V gene encodes CDR1 SGDLS and CDR2 YYNGEE. Trimming took off 2 bases at V and 3 bases at J, with 0 bases between the two ends. Source study methods: Filtering was not the same, since immunoSEQ gave junction-only sequences without quality scores. Assay used: immunoSEQ multiplex PCR; TCRdb lists only in-frame clones, some missing. V, J and clone size derive from that table, while D and trimming were established from the DNA sequence. The table lists roughly 2 million clones, about 94% of them singletons. The data belong to a study of shared clonotypes between healthy human individuals.

Study-wide results and caveats: Shared clonotypes across all four donors exceeded non-shared ones in generation probability.

The sequenced material came from naive CD8+ T cells sorted from blood. The receptor comes from a man in his late teens or twenties in good health. This chain joins TRBV9 and TRBJ2-1; D remains ambiguous. The CDR3 DNA is TGTGCCAGCAGCGTCTACAATGAGCAGTTCTTC. Protein: CASSVYNEQFF.